What follows are 23 T cell receptor beta chains derived from one specimen sequenced in a study of blood T cell repertoires in COVID-19. Generated by immunoSEQ multiplex PCR, the TCRdb table keeps only in-frame clones and is missing some. This table has 340,000 or so clones, just over 85% appearing once. Sequenced: PBMCs or T cells enriched from blood (not recorded which). The receptor source for this set is a middle-aged woman with acute COVID-19.

This chain uses TRBV6-2 or TRBV6-3 with TRBJ2-2, with 14 positions matching TRBD2. With V trimmed by 6 bases and J by 7 bases, 13 bases remained unmatched. The CDR3 is 18 residues long. The V gene's germline CDR1 is MNHEY and CDR2 SVGEGT. CDR3 sequence reads: CASSLRLAGGPRVGELFF. In nucleotides, the CDR3 is TGTGCCAGCAGCCTCAGACTAGCGGGGGGGCCGCGCGTCGGGGAGCTGTTTTTT.

V and J are TRBV5-4 and TRBJ1-5, with TRBD1 matching 8 bases. Unmatched junction bases numbered 4, after V lost 0 bases and J lost 5 bases. Germline-derived CDR1 and CDR2 are SGHNT and YYREEE (reference sequence). The CDR3 loop spans 15 amino acids. The chain's CDR3 is CASSLADRVDQPQHF. CDR3 in DNA: TGTGCCAGCAGCTTGGCGGACAGGGTGGATCAGCCCCAGCATTTT.

The chain is built from TRBV19 and TRBJ2-2; 7 bases align to TRBD1. CDR3 length equals 14 residues. J gave up 0 bases and V 10 bases, and 5 bases lay outside the gene matches. Germline CDR1 is LNHDA and CDR2 is SQIVND (reference sequence). CDR3 residues: CATEDRPNTGELFF. The CDR3 nucleotides are TGTGCCACCGAGGACAGGCCGAACACCGGGGAGCTGTTTTTT.

The chain uses TRBV7-2 and TRBJ2-5; 10 bases fit TRBD2. The CDR3 runs 15 residues. V shed 5 bases, J shed 2 bases, and the junction held 5 bases outside the gene matches. Germline CDR1 reads SGHTA; CDR2 reads FQGNSA. Written as DNA, the CDR3 is TGTGCCAGCAGCCTACGAGCGGGAGGGCAAGAGACCCAGTACTTC. Translated: CASSLRAGGQETQYF.

The chain is built from TRBV19 and TRBJ1-2; D remains unclear. The CDR3 has 14 amino acids. Looked up from germline, CDR1 is LNHDA and CDR2 is SQIVND (reference sequence). V shed 5 bases and J shed 8 bases, with 18 bases lying between them. For the CDR3, the DNA is TGTGCCAGTAGTTCGCATGAGTGGATTAGCGGCTACACCTTC. Protein product: CASSSHEWISGYTF.

The genes are TRBV5-4 and TRBJ2-1; TRBD2 aligns across 10 bases. Germline V gene lookup returns CDR1 SGHNT and CDR2 YYREEE (reference sequence). The length of the CDR3 is 15 residues. V lost 4 bases, J lost 2 bases, and 3 bases stayed unmatched. CDR3 DNA sequence: TGTGCCAGCAGCCGCGGGACTAGCGCCTACAATGAGCAGTTCTTC. As protein: CASSRGTSAYNEQFF.

The chain employs TRBV29-1 and TRBJ2-3; tentatively, D is TRBD2 (5 bases). CDR3 length: 11 amino acids. V lost 7 bases to trimming and J lost 6 bases, with 11 bases between them. Germline CDR1 reads SQVTM; CDR2 reads ANQGSEA. CDR3 protein: CSDSPGDTQYF. Written as DNA, the CDR3 is TGCAGCGATTCGCCGGGGGATACGCAGTATTTT.

The chain uses TRBV28 and TRBJ2-7; 11 positions match TRBD2. The V segment lost 4 bases and the J segment 4 bases; nucleotides outside the gene matches: 15. There are 18 residues in the CDR3. Germline V CDR1 and CDR2: MDHEN, SYDVKM. CDR3 residues: CASSSYPGSGTSGYEQYF. The CDR3 nucleotides are TGTGCCAGCAGTTCGTACCCAGGGTCCGGGACTAGCGGTTACGAGCAGTACTTC.

This chain connects TRBV4-3 to TRBJ1-6; D not resolved. The CDR3 is 17 residues long. Trimming shortened V by 0 bases and J by 9 bases, and 18 bases separated the two germline ends. In germline, CDR1 is LGHNA, CDR2 YSLEER. The CDR3 spells CASSQERVRRESSPLHF. The CDR3 nucleotides read TGCGCCAGCAGCCAAGAAAGGGTGCGTCGGGAGTCTTCACCCCTCCACTTT.

On this clone: Other DNA sequences from this sample encode an identical CDR3 as well. The chain uses TRBV5-1 and TRBJ1-3; D uncertain. CDR1 and CDR2 from the germline V gene are SGHRS and YFSETQ. Trimming cost V 0 bases and J 4 bases, with 14 bases left between them. The CDR3 extends over 16 amino acids. The CDR3 sequence: CASSLEAGPSGNTIYF. The CDR3 bases are TGCGCCAGCAGCTTGGAGGCGGGCCCGTCCGGAAACACCATATATTTT.

The genes are TRBV29-1 and TRBJ1-2; D unresolved. The V gene lost 5 bases and the J gene lost 0 bases, with 10 bases spanning the gap. Germline values: CDR1 SQVTM, CDR2 ANQGSEA. This CDR3 is built from 13 residues. The CDR3 spells CSVQSDSNYGYTF. In nucleotides, the CDR3 is TGCAGCGTTCAGTCCGATTCTAACTATGGCTACACCTTC.

The V and J genes are TRBV6-2 or TRBV6-3 and TRBJ2-4; D perhaps matches TRBD2 (5 bases). CDR3 size: 17 residues. V was pared by 2 bases and J by 0 bases, with 14 bases between. Germline V gene sequence: CDR1 MNHEY, CDR2 SVGEGT. The CDR3 nucleotides read TGTGCCAGCAGTTACAACGAGGGCTCACTAGCCAAAAACATTCAGTACTTC. This translates into CASSYNEGSLAKNIQYF.

The chain has TRBV3-1 (or the pseudogene TRBV3-2) and TRBJ2-2, with 8 bases that match TRBD2. The CDR3 contains 16 residues. Unmatched junction bases numbered 3, after V lost 3 bases and J lost 0 bases. Germline V gene lookup returns CDR1 LGHDT and CDR2 YNNKEL (reference sequence). The CDR3 reads CASSHTTSANTGELFF. In DNA, the CDR3 is TGTGCCAGCAGCCACACGACTAGCGCGAACACCGGGGAGCTGTTTTTT.

This chain uses TRBV7-9 with TRBJ2-3, with 9 bases identical to TRBD2. Per the germline V gene, CDR1 is SEHNR and CDR2 is FQNEAQ (reference sequence). With V trimmed by 5 bases and J by 4 bases, 13 bases remained unmatched. The CDR3 is 17 amino acids. This chain's CDR3 is CASSRGLSGGFADTQYF. The CDR3 DNA reads TGTGCCAGCAGCCGGGGGCTTAGCGGGGGTTTCGCAGATACGCAGTATTTT.

This clone was seen just once. This chain links TRBV28 with TRBJ1-6; D might be TRBD1 (6 bases). Germline CDR1 is MDHEN and CDR2 is SYDVKM. Trimming removed 2 bases from V and 7 bases from J, with 9 bases in between. The CDR3 spans 14 residues. The CDR3 loop reads CASSLGTQNSPLHF. CDR3 bases: TGTGCCAGCAGTTTAGGGACACAAAATTCACCCCTCCACTTT.

This rearrangement joins TRBV2 to TRBJ1-3; D possibly corresponds to TRBD1 (5 bases). Germline V gene lookup returns CDR1 SNHLY and CDR2 FYNNEI. V lost 4 bases to trimming and J lost 3 bases, with 10 bases between them. The CDR3 is 14 amino acids. CDR3 in amino acids: CASSVGGNGNTIYF. The CDR3 DNA follows: TGTGCCAGCAGTGTGGGGGGGAATGGAAACACCATATATTTT.

This clone came up once. The V gene is TRBV10-3, the J gene TRBJ2-1, with TRBD2 identical over 9 bases. The J segment lost 6 bases and the V segment lost 6 bases, leaving 6 bases of the junction unmatched. The CDR3 is made up of 14 amino acids. Germline V lookup: CDR1 ENHRY, CDR2 SYGVKD. The CDR3 region has the DNA TGTGCCATCAGAGATAGCGGGAGTGGCAATGAGCAGTTCTTC. Translated, it gives CAIRDSGSGNEQFF.

The CDR3 region is CASSRTSGVYNEQFF. The CDR3 coding sequence is TGTGCCAGCAGCCGGACTAGCGGGGTCTACAATGAGCAGTTCTTC. The V gene is TRBV9, the J gene TRBJ2-1; 12 bases match TRBD2. Per the germline V gene, CDR1 is SGDLS and CDR2 is YYNGEE. CDR3 length: 15 residues. The V and J ends lost 4 bases and 3 bases, in that order; junction bases with no gene match: 2.

The V and J genes are TRBV2 and TRBJ2-7, with D perhaps TRBD2 (6 bases). Trimming shortened V by 6 bases and J by 6 bases, and 15 bases separated the two germline ends. CDR3 size: 13 residues. Germline assignment: CDR1 SNHLY and CDR2 FYNNEI. CDR3 in amino acids: CASRSLAYLEQYF. DNA of the CDR3: TGTGCCAGCAGGTCACTAGCCTACCTCGAGCAGTACTTC.

Comments on this clone: This may come from a read error, since a much larger clone is one base off. The chain combines TRBV6-1 with TRBJ2-7; a possible D gene is TRBD2 (6 bases). V was clipped by 2 bases and J by 6 bases, with 17 bases between them. The CDR3 totals 15 residues. From germline, CDR1 is MNHNS and CDR2 SASEGT. CDR3 coding DNA: TGTGCCAGCAGTGAAAGGGGCGGGGATGGGGGCGAGCAGTACTTC. Protein product: CASSERGGDGGEQYF.

This clone came up once. The V call is TRBV6-6, the J call TRBJ2-1; no definite D call. The CDR3 totals 15 residues. CDR1 and CDR2 from the germline V gene are MNHNY and SVGAGI (reference sequence). V was clipped by 6 bases and J by 8 bases, with 20 bases between them. The CDR3 is CASRDALTSNDEQFF. The DNA for the CDR3 is TGTGCCAGCAGAGATGCGTTGACAAGTAACGATGAGCAGTTCTTC.

The rearrangement uses TRBV7-2 and TRBJ2-1; D gene unclear. CDR1 SGHTA and CDR2 FQGNSA come from the germline V gene. The CDR3 extends over 15 amino acids. V was cut by 0 bases and J by 0 bases, with 6 bases left in between. The CDR3 sequence is CASSLAQRSYNEQFF. The DNA for the CDR3 is TGTGCCAGCAGCTTAGCTCAGCGCTCCTACAATGAGCAGTTCTTC.

This chain uses TRBV6-1 with TRBJ1-2, with TRBD1 identical over 7 bases. Germline assignment: CDR1 MNHNS and CDR2 SASEGT. This CDR3 spans 15 amino acids. Trimming removed 1 base from V and 3 bases from J; junction bases left unmatched: 5. CDR3 bases: TGTGCCAGCAGTGAAGGACAGGGCGTATACTATGGCTACACCTTC. Its protein product is CASSEGQGVYYGYTF.